This T cell receptor beta chain was observed in a study of OX40 agonist ivuxolimab in advanced cancers. Broader study findings: In the 0.1-3.0 mg/kg groups, partial responders showed among the lowest expansion.

The table came from immunoSEQ multiplex PCR; TCRdb's copy has only in-frame clones and leaves some out. This table has some 37,000 clones, 82% appearing once. Comments on this clone: Its antigen is unknown.

This TCR was recovered from an adult with an advanced solid tumor such as melanoma, head and neck, liver or kidney cancer. Specimen: CD4+ or CD8+ T cells sorted from blood, collected in a trial of the OX40 agonist ivuxolimab.

The CDR3 region has the DNA TGTGCCAGCAGCCCCCGGAGGAACGATCATTTCGCCCGGGACTATGGCTACACCTTC. Translating gives CASSPRRNDHFARDYGYTF. The rearrangement uses TRBV7-2 and TRBJ1-2; no clear D. CDR3 length: 19 residues. In germline, CDR1 is SGHTA, CDR2 FQGNSA. Trimming stripped 5 bases from V and 3 bases from J, with 28 bases between.